This T cell receptor beta chain originates from a study of blood T cell repertoires in COVID-19. Study background: Material from acute and convalescent COVID-19 was sourced from the United States, Italy and Spain. Sample material is recorded as cDNA or gDNA derived from T cells, B-cell-depleted T cells, or PBMCs.

This CDR3 contains 14 residues. Germline V gene data show CDR1 as LNHDA and CDR2 as SQIVND (reference sequence). V lost 3 bases and J lost 1, with 8 bases in between. Authors' analysis steps: Estimated nucleated cell counts came from reference gene primer amplification. Here immunoSEQ multiplex PCR was the method, and the copy in TCRdb shows in-frame clones only, minus some. That table gives V, J and clone size, and the DNA gave D and trimming. The table shows hundreds of thousands of clones, with 85% occurring only once. The TCR originated in a human donor in a cohort sampled during active COVID-19. Sequenced: peripheral blood. The chain employs TRBV19 and TRBJ2-3, with D tentatively TRBD1 (5 bases). CDR3 nucleotides: TGTGCCAGTAGTATGCAGGGTGGCACAGATACGCAGTATTTT. This sequence encodes CASSMQGGTDTQYF. The whole variable domain, remainder taken from reference TRBV19 and TRBJ2-3, is DGGITQSPKYLFRKEGQNVTLSCEQNLNHDAMYWYRQDPGQGLRLIYYSQIVNDFQKGDIAEGYSVSREKKESFPLTVTSAQKNPTAFYLCASSMQGGTDTQYFGPGTRLTVL.